What follows are 8 T cell receptor beta chains derived from one specimen sequenced in a study of T cells expressing NK-cell markers. From the 5' RACE reads, TCRdb lists one entry per CDR3 protein and no DNA. Here the sample table reports more than 120,000 distinct CDR3 sequences. Sequenced: blood T cells: a sorted CD56 or NKG2C T cell subset, CD4+ or CD8+ T cells, or bulk PBMC T cells (not recorded which). The origin of the receptors is a man younger than 30 in good health.

The V and J genes are TRBV2 and TRBJ2-1; no DNA is available, so the TRBD1 call from TCRdb remains unchecked. This CDR3 comprises 14 residues. The germline CDR1 and CDR2 sequences are SNHLY and FYNNEI. The CDR3 reads CATKGTGLYNEQFF.

The chain is built from TRBV14 and TRBJ2-3; TCRdb picks TRBD2, but there is no DNA to check that call. Germline CDR1 SGHDN, CDR2 FVKESK. The CDR3 length is 14 residues. Here the CDR3 reads CASSQDWTGDTQYF.

The chain recombines TRBV6-1 with TRBJ2-5; TCRdb's D gene call, TRBD2, goes unchecked for lack of DNA. The CDR3 consists of 14 residues. Germline CDR1 is MNHNS and CDR2 is SASEGT. CDR3 loop: CASRKDSTRIPQYF.

This rearrangement joins TRBV3-1 to TRBJ2-1; with no DNA, the TCRdb D assignment of TRBD1 cannot be verified. The CDR3 is made up of 17 amino acids. Germline loops: CDR1 LGHDT, CDR2 YNNKEL (reference sequence). This CDR3 reads CASSQDVRTAPNNEQFF.

The chain combines TRBV30 with TRBJ2-3. This CDR3 is built from 14 residues. Germline CDR1 reads GTSNPN; CDR2 reads SVGIG (reference sequence). The CDR3 spells CAWRARMETDTQYF.

This chain links TRBV29-1 with TRBJ2-7; TCRdb returns TRBD2, unconfirmable since there is no DNA. CDR3 length: 13 residues. The germline V gene encodes CDR1 SQVTM and CDR2 ANQGSEA. Here the CDR3 reads CSVVAAGVYEQYF.

This rearrangement joins TRBV3-1 to TRBJ1-1. Germline V gene lookup returns CDR1 LGHDT and CDR2 YNNKEL (reference sequence). This CDR3 has 13 amino acids. The CDR3 sequence is CASSQGLSGEAFF.

CDR3 residues: CASSSRRDSYNEQFF. The chain couples TRBV11-2 to TRBJ2-1. The CDR3 contains 15 residues. Germline V lookup: CDR1 SGHAT, CDR2 FQNNGV.